Presented here are 17 T cell receptor beta chains from one specimen sequenced in a study of T cells in Graves' hyperthyroidism and ophthalmopathy. The CDR3 regions of TCR beta were amplified from RNA transcripts. The TCR CDR3 first-round RT-PCR relied on the HTBI primer set. TCRdb passed the multiplex PCR reads through MiXCR, listing each CDR3 protein once. This sample has about 37,000 distinct CDR3 sequences; 52% occur once, and the top ten carry roughly a sixth. The sequenced material came from blood. Receptor source: a man aged 35 to 55 with Graves' ophthalmopathy.

This clonotype appeared many times. The chain employs TRBV6-5 and TRBJ1-4; the D is unclear. Trimming removed 6 bases at V and 1 base at J, with 9 bases between. Germline loops: CDR1 MNHEY, CDR2 SVGAGI. The CDR3 is made up of 14 amino acids. CDR3 amino acids: CASSPTRTNEKLFF. DNA of the CDR3: TGTGCCAGCAGCCCGACACGAACTAATGAAAAACTGTTTTTT.

This clonotype was detected once. The chain links TRBV9 to TRBJ2-3, with D possibly being TRBD2 (7 bases). The CDR3 is made up of 15 amino acids. From germline, CDR1 is SGDLS and CDR2 YYNGEE. Trimming removed 7 bases from V and 4 bases from J, with 19 bases in between. CDR3 nucleotide sequence: TGTGCCAGCGGGGGGGGCGGTAGCCTGGCAGATACGCAGTATTTT. This sequence encodes CASGGGGSLADTQYF. Full variable domain (remainder filled in from reference TRBV9 and TRBJ2-3): DSGVTQTPKHLITATGQRVTLRCSPRSGDLSVYWYQQSLDQGLQFLIQYYNGEERAKGNILERFSAQQFPDLHSELNLSSLELGDSALYFCASGGGGSLADTQYFGPGTRLTVL.

This clonotype has ten or more counts. The gene calls are TRBV6-1 and TRBJ1-4, with D tentatively TRBD1 (5 bases). CDR1 MNHNS and CDR2 SASEGT come from the germline V gene. Trimming stripped 9 bases from V and 5 bases from J, with 10 bases between. The CDR3 contains 12 residues. In DNA form, the CDR3 reads TGTGCCAGTTTAAGGGGAAATGAAAAACTGTTTTTT. This encodes CASLRGNEKLFF.

The chain recombines TRBV6-5 with TRBJ2-5, with D perhaps being TRBD1 or TRBD2 (6 bases each). Germline-derived CDR1 and CDR2 are MNHEY and SVGAGI. V gave up 3 bases and J gave up 4 bases, with 9 bases separating them. CDR3 length: 13 amino acids. The CDR3: CASSYGGRETQYF. The CDR3 DNA reads TGTGCCAGCAGTTATGGGGGGCGAGAGACCCAGTACTTC.

Concerning this clonotype: At one of its ends the junction is not consistent with the germline gene, which may arise from a read error. The chain couples TRBV6-6 to TRBJ1-4; a weak D match, TRBD1 (5 bases). Germline V gene data show CDR1 as MNHNY and CDR2 as SVGAGI (reference sequence). The CDR3 contains 16 residues. CDR3 amino acids: CVSSTPAGDINKKLFF. Written as DNA, the CDR3 is TGTGTCAGCAGCACGCCCGCGGGGGATATTAATAAAAAACTGTTTTTT.

In its sample, this clonotype was seen once. The chain couples TRBV29-1 to TRBJ2-2, with D uncertain. The germline gives CDR1 SQVTM, CDR2 ANQGSEA. CDR3 length: 12 amino acids. The germline V and J ends were trimmed by 7 bases and 7 bases, with 13 bases remaining between them. CDR3 in amino acids: CSALRYFGELFF. CDR3 bases: TGCAGCGCCCTACGGTACTTCGGGGAGCTGTTTTTT.

This clonotype has just one count. The junction shows a germline mismatch at one end, possibly a read error. The chain is built from TRBV15 and TRBJ2-7; D gene uncertain. Germline CDR1 is LNHNV and CDR2 is YYDKDF (reference sequence). The CDR3 has 15 residues. The CDR3, as DNA: TGTGCCTCCAGCAGCCCCGGAGCAGGAAACTACGATCAGTACTTC. Translated: CASSSPGAGNYDQYF. The variable domain in full, completed from reference TRBV15 and TRBJ2-7, reads DAMVIQNPRYQVTQFGKPVTLSCSQTLNHNVMYWYQQKSSQAPKLLFHYYDKDFNNEADTPDNFQSRRPNTSFCFLDIRSPGLGDTAMYLCASSSPGAGNYDQYFGPGTRLTVT.

This clonotype occurred many times. The chain recombines TRBV27 with TRBJ2-3; D gene unclear. Trimming took 2 bases from V and 2 from J, leaving 17 bases between them. In germline, CDR1 is MNHEY, CDR2 SMNVEV (reference sequence). The length of the CDR3 is 17 residues. Here the CDR3 reads CASSLDPPGINTDTQYF. The CDR3 DNA is TGTGCCAGCAGTTTAGATCCTCCGGGTATCAACACAGATACGCAGTATTTT.

This clonotype is medium-sized. This sequence joins TRBV10-3 and TRBJ2-5; no reliable D call. The CDR3 is made up of 13 amino acids. The germline V gene has CDR1 ENHRY and CDR2 SYGVKD. V was pared by 4 bases and J by 1 base, with 7 bases between. The CDR3 region is CAISGNSQETQYF. For the CDR3, the DNA is TGTGCCATCAGTGGAAACAGCCAAGAGACCCAGTACTTC.

This clonotype was seen many times. The chain employs TRBV7-9 and TRBJ1-3; 9 bases map to TRBD1. The CDR3 totals 14 residues. Per the germline V gene, CDR1 is SEHNR and CDR2 is FQNEAQ (reference sequence). V shed 4 bases, J shed 4 bases, and the junction held 2 bases outside the gene matches. The CDR3 coding sequence is TGTGCCAGCAGCTGGGACAGGGACGGAAACACCATATATTTT. This encodes CASSWDRDGNTIYF.

This chain connects TRBV19 to TRBJ2-1; 12 nucleotides match TRBD1. This CDR3 is 15 amino acids long. Germline lookup yields CDR1 LNHDA and CDR2 SQIVND (reference sequence). Germline trimming cut 5 bases from V and 10 bases from J; bases unmatched to any gene: 9. The chain's CDR3 is CASSHTGTGGFEQFF. As DNA, the CDR3 is TGTGCCAGTAGTCATACCGGGACAGGGGGCTTCGAGCAGTTCTTC.

This clonotype was recorded many times. V and J are TRBV7-3 and TRBJ2-4; TRBD1 matches at 7 bases. With 4 bases clipped from V and 1 base from J, the junction kept 1 base outside the gene matches. Germline V gene lookup returns CDR1 SGHTA and CDR2 FQGTGA. The CDR3 sequence is 14 residues long. The CDR3 protein is CASSSDRAKNIQYF. The CDR3 DNA is TGTGCCAGCAGCTCGGACAGGGCCAAAAACATTCAGTACTTC.

This clonotype was seen many times. The CDR3 nucleotides are TGTGCCAGCAGTCACGGGGCGGGAGCTAATCCAAACAATGAGCAGTTCTTC. Protein sequence: CASSHGAGANPNNEQFF. The V call is TRBV6-5, the J call TRBJ2-1; 7 bases line up with TRBD2. The CDR3 runs 17 residues. The germline CDR1 and CDR2 sequences are MNHEY and SVGAGI. J was trimmed by 5 bases and V by 5 bases; bases with no gene match: 15.

This clonotype showed up many times. The chain couples TRBV5-1 to TRBJ2-2, with 9 bases fitting TRBD1. This CDR3 is built from 16 residues. Germline V gene data show CDR1 as SGHRS and CDR2 as YFSETQ. V shed 4 bases, J shed 4 bases, and the junction held 8 bases outside the gene matches. Written as DNA, the CDR3 is TGCGCCAGCAGCCCCCGGACAGGGGTGGGCACCGGGGAGCTGTTTTTT. Amino acids: CASSPRTGVGTGELFF.

The V and J genes are TRBV20-1 and TRBJ1-4; 10 bases map to TRBD1. The CDR3 length is 14 residues. Germline V CDR1 and CDR2: DFQATT, SNEGSKA (reference sequence). V dropped 3 bases and J dropped 7; count of bases not matched to a gene: 5. The CDR3 DNA is TGCAGTGCTAGGCGGACAGGGGGTGGTGAAAAACTGTTTTTT. Its protein is CSARRTGGGEKLFF.

The V and J genes are TRBV24-1 and TRBJ2-1; the match to TRBD2 covers 16 bases. Germline values: CDR1 KGHDR, CDR2 SFDVKD. CDR3 size: 16 residues. Unmatched junction bases numbered 10, after V lost 7 bases and J lost 11 bases. The CDR3 is CATRGEGLAGGPKQFF. In DNA form, the CDR3 reads TGTGCCACCAGGGGGGAGGGACTAGCGGGAGGGCCAAAGCAGTTCTTC.

The chain uses TRBV5-1 and TRBJ2-1; 12 bases are a match to TRBD2. J gave up 5 bases and V 4 bases, and 7 bases lay outside the gene matches. CDR1 and CDR2 (germline): SGHRS, YFSETQ. The length of the CDR3 is 16 residues. The CDR3 DNA sequence: TGCGCCAGCAGCGGCCGACTAGCGGGAGCCCACAATGAGCAGTTCTTC. Its protein is CASSGRLAGAHNEQFF.